What follows is one T cell receptor beta chain and its context. What it binds is not known. The record originates from a study of blood T cells in healthy people across ages. Study-level findings and limits: The unsorted PBMCs prevented any conclusive comparison of naive versus antigen-experienced cells. With donor CMV status unknown, expanded clonotype changes were possibly confounded.

Together with a sample-barcoded 5' primer, a J-beta primer mix was included in a second PCR lasting about 7 to 12 cycles. Each cDNA was tagged by a template-switch adaptor containing 12 random nucleotides. TCRdb re-called the 5' RACE reads through MiXCR, storing one row per CDR3 protein. The sample consists of about 670,000 distinct CDR3 sequences, approximately 52% of them appearing once. This CDR3 has 16 residues. J gave up 6 bases and V 4 bases, and 12 bases lay outside the gene matches. CDR1 is SGHRS, CDR2 YFSETQ, per germline. This receptor was identified in an elderly woman in good health. Sequencing was performed on blood. The chain recombines TRBV5-1 with TRBJ2-3, with 9 bases fitting TRBD1. The CDR3, as DNA: TGCGCCAGCAGCCAGGGAGGGACAGGGCGGGAGGATACGCAGTATTTT. Residues: CASSQGGTGREDTQYF.